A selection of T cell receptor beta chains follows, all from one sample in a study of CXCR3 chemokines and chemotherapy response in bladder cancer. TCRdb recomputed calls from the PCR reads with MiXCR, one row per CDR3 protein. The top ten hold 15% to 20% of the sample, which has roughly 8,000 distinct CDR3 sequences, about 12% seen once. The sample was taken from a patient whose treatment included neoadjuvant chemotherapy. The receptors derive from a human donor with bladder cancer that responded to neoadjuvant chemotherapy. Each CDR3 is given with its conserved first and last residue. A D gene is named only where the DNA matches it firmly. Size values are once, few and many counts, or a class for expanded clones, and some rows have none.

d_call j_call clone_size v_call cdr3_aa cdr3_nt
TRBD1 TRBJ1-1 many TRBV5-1 CASSLDRGTEAFF TGCGCCAGCAGCTTGGACAGGGGGACTGAAGCTTTCTTT
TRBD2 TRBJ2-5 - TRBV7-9 CASSLGVSGGLQETQYF TGTGCCAGCAGCTTAGGGGTTAGCGGGGGGCTCCAAGAGACCCAGTACTTC
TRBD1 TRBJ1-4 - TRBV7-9 CASSFPTGPATNEKLFF TGTGCCAGCAGTTTCCCGACAGGGCCTGCAACTAATGAAAAACTGTTTTTT
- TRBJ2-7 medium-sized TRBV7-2 CASSLSRQDRPYEQYF TGTGCCAGCAGCTTATCTCGACAGGACCGGCCCTACGAGCAGTACTTC
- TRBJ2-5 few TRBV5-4 CASRRGREETQYF TGTGCCAGCAGGCGTGGCAGGGAGGAGACCCAGTACTTC
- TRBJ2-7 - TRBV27 CASSLSGRSLLEQYF TGTGCCAGCAGTTTATCAGGGAGGTCGCTGCTCGAGCAGTACTTC
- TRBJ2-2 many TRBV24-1 CATSDFWTGELFF TGTGCCACCAGTGATTTTTGGACCGGGGAGCTGTTTTTT
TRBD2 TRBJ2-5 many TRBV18 CASSPRSSGGLETQYF TGTGCCAGCTCACCACGATCGAGCGGGGGACTAGAGACCCAGTACTTC
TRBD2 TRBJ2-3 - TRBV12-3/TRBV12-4 CASSTSGGASDTQYF TGTGCCAGCAGTACTAGCGGGGGGGCTTCAGATACGCAGTATTTT
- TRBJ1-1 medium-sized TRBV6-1 CASSEDWGRSTEAFF TGTGCCAGCAGTGAAGATTGGGGCAGGTCCACTGAAGCTTTCTTT
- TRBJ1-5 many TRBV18 CASSPRGGGEPQHF TGTGCCAGCTCCCCGAGAGGGGGGGGGGAGCCCCAGCATTTT
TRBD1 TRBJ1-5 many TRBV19 CASNPGTGRNQPQHF TGTGCCAGTAACCCGGGGACAGGGAGGAATCAGCCCCAGCATTTT
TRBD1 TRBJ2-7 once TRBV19 CASSVQGSYEQYF TGTGCCAGTAGTGTACAGGGGTCCTACGAGCAGTACTTC
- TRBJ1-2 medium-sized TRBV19 CASSIQTNYGYTF TGTGCCAGTAGTATCCAGACAAACTATGGCTACACCTTC
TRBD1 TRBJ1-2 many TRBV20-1 CSPQGAGGGYTF TGCAGTCCGCAGGGGGCAGGGGGTGGCTACACCTTC
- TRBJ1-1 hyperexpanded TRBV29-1 CSVTLGGMNTEAFF TGCAGCGTTACCCTCGGCGGCATGAACACTGAAGCTTTCTTT
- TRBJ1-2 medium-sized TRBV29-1 CSVVDPWEDGYTF TGCAGCGTTGTCGACCCCTGGGAGGATGGCTACACCTTC
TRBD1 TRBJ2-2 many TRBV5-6 CATKGQGRTGELFF TGTGCCACCAAAGGACAGGGTCGGACCGGGGAGCTGTTTTTT
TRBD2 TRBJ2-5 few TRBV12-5 CASGLGTSGGYQETQYF TGTGCTAGTGGTTTGGGGACTAGCGGGGGATATCAAGAGACCCAGTACTTC
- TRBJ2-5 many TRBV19 CASTRGMGETQYF TGTGCCAGTACGAGGGGGATGGGGGAGACCCAGTACTTC
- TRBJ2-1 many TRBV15 CATSEGAGFEQFF TGTGCCACCAGCGAAGGGGCGGGTTTTGAGCAGTTCTTC
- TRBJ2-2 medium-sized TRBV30 CAWNLGRAGELFF TGTGCCTGGAATCTGGGTCGGGCCGGGGAGCTGTTTTTT
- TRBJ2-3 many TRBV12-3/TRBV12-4 CASSLGLRRTDTQYF TGTGCCAGCAGTTTGGGGTTGCGGCGCACAGATACGCAGTATTTT
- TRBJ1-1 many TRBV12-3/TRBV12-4 CASRTGAGTEAFF TGTGCCAGCAGAACGGGGGCAGGAACTGAAGCTTTCTTT
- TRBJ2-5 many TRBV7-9 CASSSRGGEETQYF TGTGCCAGCAGCTCCCGGGGCGGCGAAGAGACCCAGTACTTC
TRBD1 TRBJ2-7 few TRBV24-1 CATKGTGIYEQYF TGTGCCACCAAGGGGACAGGGATCTACGAGCAGTACTTC
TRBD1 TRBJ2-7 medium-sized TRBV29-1 CSVGQGALYEQYF TGCAGCGTTGGACAGGGGGCTCTTTACGAGCAGTACTTC
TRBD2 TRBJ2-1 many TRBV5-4 CASSPTSGEYNEQFF TGTGCCAGCAGCCCGACTAGCGGGGAGTACAATGAGCAGTTCTTC
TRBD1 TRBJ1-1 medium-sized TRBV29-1 CSEGTGNTEAFF TGCAGCGAGGGGACAGGGAACACTGAAGCTTTCTTT
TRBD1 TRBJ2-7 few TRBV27 CASSPGQGAEQYF TGTGCCAGCAGTCCCGGACAGGGGGCTGAGCAGTACTTC
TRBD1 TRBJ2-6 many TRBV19 CASSNRGPADSGANVLTF TGTGCCAGTAGTAATAGGGGGCCCGCTGACTCTGGGGCCAACGTCCTGACTTTC
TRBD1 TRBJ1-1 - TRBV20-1 CSAAVGDRGAFF TGCAGTGCGGCCGTCGGGGACAGGGGCGCTTTCTTT
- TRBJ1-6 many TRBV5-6 CASSLSGSSYNSPLHF TGTGCCAGCAGCTTGTCAGGGAGCTCCTATAATTCACCCCTCCACTTT
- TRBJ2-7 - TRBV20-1 CSARGPTPDGGLYEQYF TGCAGTGCTAGAGGCCCAACCCCGGATGGGGGACTCTACGAGCAGTACTTC